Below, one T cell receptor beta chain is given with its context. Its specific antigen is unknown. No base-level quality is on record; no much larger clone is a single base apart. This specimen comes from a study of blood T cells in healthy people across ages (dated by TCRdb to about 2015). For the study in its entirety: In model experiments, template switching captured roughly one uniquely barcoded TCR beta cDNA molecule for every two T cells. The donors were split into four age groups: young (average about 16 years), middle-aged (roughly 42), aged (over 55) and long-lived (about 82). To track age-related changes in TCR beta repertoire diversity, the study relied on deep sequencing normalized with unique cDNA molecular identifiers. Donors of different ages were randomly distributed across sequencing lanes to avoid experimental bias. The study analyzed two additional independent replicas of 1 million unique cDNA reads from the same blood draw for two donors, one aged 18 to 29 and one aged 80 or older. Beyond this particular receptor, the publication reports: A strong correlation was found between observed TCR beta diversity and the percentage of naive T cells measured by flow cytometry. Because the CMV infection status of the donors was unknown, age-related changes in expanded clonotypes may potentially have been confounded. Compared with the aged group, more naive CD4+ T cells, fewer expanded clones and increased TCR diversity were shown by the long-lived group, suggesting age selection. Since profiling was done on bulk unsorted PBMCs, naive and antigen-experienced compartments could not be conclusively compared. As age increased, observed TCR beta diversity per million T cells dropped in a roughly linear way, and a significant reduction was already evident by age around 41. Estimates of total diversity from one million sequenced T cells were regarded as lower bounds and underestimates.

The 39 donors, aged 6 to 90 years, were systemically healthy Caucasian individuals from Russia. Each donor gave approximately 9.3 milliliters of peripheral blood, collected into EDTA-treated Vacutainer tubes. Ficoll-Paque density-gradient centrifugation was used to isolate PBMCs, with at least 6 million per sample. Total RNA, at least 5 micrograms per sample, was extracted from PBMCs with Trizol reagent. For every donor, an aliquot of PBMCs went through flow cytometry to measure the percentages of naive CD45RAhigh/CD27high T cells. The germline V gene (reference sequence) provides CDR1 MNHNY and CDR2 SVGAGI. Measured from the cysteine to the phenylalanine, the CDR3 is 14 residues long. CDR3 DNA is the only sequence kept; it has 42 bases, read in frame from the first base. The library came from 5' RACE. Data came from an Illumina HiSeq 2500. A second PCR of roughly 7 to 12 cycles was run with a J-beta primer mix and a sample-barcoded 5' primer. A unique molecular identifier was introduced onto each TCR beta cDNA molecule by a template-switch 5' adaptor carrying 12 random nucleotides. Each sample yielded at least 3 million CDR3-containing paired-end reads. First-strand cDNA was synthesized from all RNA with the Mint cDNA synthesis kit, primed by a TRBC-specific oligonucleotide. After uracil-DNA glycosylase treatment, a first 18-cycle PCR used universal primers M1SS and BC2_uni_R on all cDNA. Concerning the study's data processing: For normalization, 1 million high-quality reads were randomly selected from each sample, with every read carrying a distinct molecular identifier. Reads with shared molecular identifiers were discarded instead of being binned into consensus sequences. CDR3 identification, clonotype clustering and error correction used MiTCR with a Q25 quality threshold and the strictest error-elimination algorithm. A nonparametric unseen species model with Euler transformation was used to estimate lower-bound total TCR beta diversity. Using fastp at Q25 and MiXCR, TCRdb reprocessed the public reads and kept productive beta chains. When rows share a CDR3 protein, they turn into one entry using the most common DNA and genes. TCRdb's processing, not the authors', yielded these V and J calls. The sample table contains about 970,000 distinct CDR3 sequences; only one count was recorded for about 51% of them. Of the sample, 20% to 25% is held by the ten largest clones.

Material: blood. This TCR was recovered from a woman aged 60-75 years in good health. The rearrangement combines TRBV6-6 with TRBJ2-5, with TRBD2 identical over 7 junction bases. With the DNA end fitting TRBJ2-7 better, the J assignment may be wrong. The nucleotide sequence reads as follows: TGTGCCAGCAGTTATGGGGGGGACTCGGGCGAGCAGTACTTC. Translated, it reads CASSYGGDSGEQYF.